A selection of T cell receptor beta chains follows, all from one sample in a study of blood T cell repertoires in COVID-19. Assay: immunoSEQ multiplex PCR; the TCRdb copy retains only in-frame clones and omits some. The sample holds 40,000 or so clones; 70% to 90% are singletons and the top ten take about 9.1%. Sequencing was carried out using peripheral blood. All receptors come from a man aged 55 to 70 in a cohort sampled during active COVID-19. CDR3s include the opening cysteine and the closing phenylalanine or tryptophan. A D gene is named only where the DNA matches it firmly. Clone size is stated in some rows and not others, as once, few, many or a class when expanded.

v_gene: TRBV9
abundance: once
j_gene: TRBJ2-2
d_gene: TRBD2
CDR3nt: TGTGCCAGCAGCGTAGGTGTGGCGGGAGATACCGGGGAGCTGTTTTTT
CDR3aa: CASSVGVAGDTGELFF

v_gene: TRBV7-2
abundance: .
j_gene: TRBJ2-3
d_gene: TRBD1
CDR3nt: TGTGCCAGCAGCTCACAGGGGGCAGGTCTGTATTTT
CDR3aa: CASSSQGAGLYF

v_gene: TRBV4-3
abundance: .
j_gene: TRBJ1-1
d_gene: TRBD1
CDR3nt: TGCGCCAGCAGCCAAGGTGGGGGGACAGTGAACACTGAAGCTTTCTTT
CDR3aa: CASSQGGGTVNTEAFF

v_gene: TRBV12-3/TRBV12-4
abundance: .
j_gene: TRBJ2-3
d_gene: .
CDR3nt: TGTGCCAGCAGCCAGACAGGCGTGCATACGCAGTATTTT
CDR3aa: CASSQTGVHTQYF

v_gene: TRBV4-1
abundance: .
j_gene: TRBJ2-2
d_gene: TRBD2
CDR3nt: TGCGCCAGCAGCCCGTTCCCCTCCCTAGCGGGAGTCACCGGGGAGCTGTTTTTT
CDR3aa: CASSPFPSLAGVTGELFF

v_gene: TRBV11-3
abundance: .
j_gene: TRBJ2-7
d_gene: TRBD2
CDR3nt: TGTGCCAGCAGAACGACTAGCGGGGCCTACGAGCAGTACTTC
CDR3aa: CASRTTSGAYEQYF

v_gene: TRBV5-6
abundance: .
j_gene: TRBJ2-5
d_gene: TRBD2
CDR3nt: TGTGCCAGCAGCTTGGCTAGCGGGGGCCCCCAAGAGACCCAGTACTTC
CDR3aa: CASSLASGGPQETQYF

v_gene: TRBV28
abundance: .
j_gene: TRBJ2-3
d_gene: TRBD1
CDR3nt: TGTGCCAGCAGTTTACGGACTGGACAGGGGAGGCGAGGTAGCACAGATACGCAGTATTTT
CDR3aa: CASSLRTGQGRRGSTDTQYF

v_gene: TRBV5-1
abundance: .
j_gene: TRBJ1-4
d_gene: .
CDR3nt: TGCGCCAGCAGCCCTTGGCAGGGGAATGAAAAACTGTTTTTT
CDR3aa: CASSPWQGNEKLFF

v_gene: TRBV3-1/TRBV3-2
abundance: .
j_gene: TRBJ1-5
d_gene: .
CDR3nt: TGTGCCAGCAGCCAAGAACGGGGGGCAAATCAGCCCCAGCATTTT
CDR3aa: CASSQERGANQPQHF

v_gene: TRBV5-5
abundance: .
j_gene: TRBJ2-7
d_gene: .
CDR3nt: TGTGCCAGCAGCTTGGTTCGGAGTGACTCCTACGAGCAGTACTTC
CDR3aa: CASSLVRSDSYEQYF

v_gene: TRBV6-1
abundance: few
j_gene: TRBJ2-1
d_gene: TRBD1
CDR3nt: TGTGCCAGCAGTGACCGCTTCGGGACAGCCTACAATGAGCAGTTCTTC
CDR3aa: CASSDRFGTAYNEQFF

v_gene: TRBV24-1
abundance: .
j_gene: TRBJ2-2
d_gene: .
CDR3nt: TGTGCCGTCCACACTAGCACGAACACCGGGGAGCTGTTTTTT
CDR3aa: CAVHTSTNTGELFF

v_gene: TRBV24-1
abundance: .
j_gene: TRBJ2-7
d_gene: TRBD2
CDR3nt: TGTGCCACACGTGGGACTAGCGCCGAGCAGTACTTC
CDR3aa: CATRGTSAEQYF

v_gene: TRBV7-7
abundance: .
j_gene: TRBJ2-5
d_gene: .
CDR3nt: TGTGCCAGCAGCCCCGGGCCAGGGACTCGGGAGACCCAGTACTTC
CDR3aa: CASSPGPGTRETQYF

v_gene: TRBV5-5
abundance: .
j_gene: TRBJ2-7
d_gene: TRBD1
CDR3nt: TGTGCCAGCAGCTTTTTGGTGGCAGGGGGCGAGCAGTACTTC
CDR3aa: CASSFLVAGGEQYF

v_gene: TRBV6-5
abundance: .
j_gene: TRBJ2-3
d_gene: .
CDR3nt: TGTGCCAGCAGGAACAGGGTCGGCACAGATACGCAGTATTTT
CDR3aa: CASRNRVGTDTQYF

v_gene: TRBV6-5
abundance: .
j_gene: TRBJ2-2
d_gene: .
CDR3nt: TGTGCCAGCAGTCCGCAGGGGATTTGGACCGGGGAGCTGTTTTTT
CDR3aa: CASSPQGIWTGELFF

v_gene: TRBV28
abundance: .
j_gene: TRBJ2-3
d_gene: TRBD2
CDR3nt: TGTGCCAGCACCTTCACTAGCGGGGCCACAGATACGCAGTATTTT
CDR3aa: CASTFTSGATDTQYF

v_gene: TRBV3-1/TRBV3-2
abundance: .
j_gene: TRBJ2-3
d_gene: TRBD2
CDR3nt: TGTGCCAGCAGCCATAGGGGAGGGAGAGATACGCAGTATTTT
CDR3aa: CASSHRGGRDTQYF

v_gene: TRBV11-2
abundance: few
j_gene: TRBJ2-1
d_gene: TRBD2
CDR3nt: TGTGCCAGCAGCAAACTAGCGGGCCCCTCCTACAATGAGCAGTTCTTC
CDR3aa: CASSKLAGPSYNEQFF

v_gene: TRBV6-5
abundance: .
j_gene: TRBJ1-2
d_gene: .
CDR3nt: TGTGCCAGCAGGCCTGACGCTCGGGGTGGCTACACCTTC
CDR3aa: CASRPDARGGYTF

v_gene: TRBV19
abundance: .
j_gene: TRBJ1-5
d_gene: .
CDR3nt: TGTGCCAGTAGTACCCCAGGAACTAGCAATCAGCCCCAGCATTTT
CDR3aa: CASSTPGTSNQPQHF

v_gene: TRBV4-3
abundance: .
j_gene: TRBJ1-2
d_gene: TRBD1
CDR3nt: TGCGCCAGCAGCCAAGATCCGACAGGGGGCGACTATGGCTACACCTTC
CDR3aa: CASSQDPTGGDYGYTF

v_gene: TRBV3-1/TRBV3-2
abundance: .
j_gene: TRBJ1-3
d_gene: TRBD1
CDR3nt: TGTGCCAGCAGCCAGACAGGGTCGGGAAACACCATATATTTT
CDR3aa: CASSQTGSGNTIYF

v_gene: TRBV19
abundance: .
j_gene: TRBJ2-1
d_gene: .
CDR3nt: TGTGCCAGTAGTGCCCTCACGAAGAGAAAGTTCTTC
CDR3aa: CASSALTKRKFF

v_gene: TRBV27
abundance: .
j_gene: TRBJ1-2
d_gene: TRBD1
CDR3nt: TGTGCCAGCGGGCCCGACAGGGGATGGTATGGCTACACCTTC
CDR3aa: CASGPDRGWYGYTF

v_gene: TRBV6-2/TRBV6-3
abundance: .
j_gene: TRBJ1-1
d_gene: .
CDR3nt: TGTGCCAGCAGTAGACAGGTGAACACTGAAGCTTTCTTT
CDR3aa: CASSRQVNTEAFF

v_gene: TRBV27
abundance: once
j_gene: TRBJ1-2
d_gene: .
CDR3nt: TGTGCCAGCAGTTCCTTCCCTATACAGGCGAGGGGCTACACCTTC
CDR3aa: CASSSFPIQARGYTF

v_gene: TRBV28
abundance: .
j_gene: TRBJ2-7
d_gene: TRBD1
CDR3nt: TGTGCCAGCAGTTTAGGGACAGGTGGAGCCTACGAGCAGTACTTC
CDR3aa: CASSLGTGGAYEQYF

v_gene: TRBV6-5
abundance: .
j_gene: TRBJ1-1
d_gene: .
CDR3nt: TGTGCCAGCAGTTACTCGATTGTCGAAACAGGCACTGAAGCTTTCTTT
CDR3aa: CASSYSIVETGTEAFF

v_gene: TRBV5-1
abundance: .
j_gene: TRBJ2-7
d_gene: .
CDR3nt: TGCGCCAGCAGCTTGGGGGCGGGCGAGCAGTACTTC
CDR3aa: CASSLGAGEQYF

v_gene: TRBV5-4
abundance: once
j_gene: TRBJ1-1
d_gene: TRBD1
CDR3nt: TGTGCCAGCAGCCAAACAGGGGTGGGTTACACTGAAGCTTTCTTT
CDR3aa: CASSQTGVGYTEAFF

v_gene: TRBV7-2
abundance: .
j_gene: TRBJ1-1
d_gene: .
CDR3nt: TGTGCCAGCAGCTCCCTCAGGGGTGAAGCTTTCTTT
CDR3aa: CASSSLRGEAFF

v_gene: TRBV2
abundance: once
j_gene: TRBJ1-2
d_gene: .
CDR3nt: TGTGCCAGCAGTGAAGGCAGGGCGGGGGGCTACACCTTC
CDR3aa: CASSEGRAGGYTF

v_gene: TRBV28
abundance: once
j_gene: TRBJ1-5
d_gene: .
CDR3nt: TGTGCCAGCAGCCCCCCCTATCAGCCCCAGCATTTT
CDR3aa: CASSPPYQPQHF

v_gene: TRBV2
abundance: .
j_gene: TRBJ1-6
d_gene: TRBD1
CDR3nt: TGTGCCAGCTTAAGGGGACAGGGCGATTCACCCCTCCACTTT
CDR3aa: CASLRGQGDSPLHF

v_gene: TRBV28
abundance: .
j_gene: TRBJ1-2
d_gene: .
CDR3nt: TGTGCCAGCAGGCTTGGGGGGACCTATGGCTACACCTTC
CDR3aa: CASRLGGTYGYTF

v_gene: TRBV15
abundance: .
j_gene: TRBJ1-4
d_gene: TRBD1
CDR3nt: TGTGCCACCAGCAGAGCCGGGACAGCTGAAGAAAAACTGTTTTTT
CDR3aa: CATSRAGTAEEKLFF

v_gene: TRBV10-1
abundance: .
j_gene: TRBJ1-2
d_gene: .
CDR3nt: TGCGCCAGCAGTGAGGCCGGGTCTGTGGGCTACACCTTC
CDR3aa: CASSEAGSVGYTF

v_gene: TRBV19
abundance: .
j_gene: TRBJ2-7
d_gene: .
CDR3nt: TGTGCCAGTAGTATAGGCTTCGGTAGCTCCTACGAGCAGTACTTC
CDR3aa: CASSIGFGSSYEQYF

v_gene: TRBV28
abundance: .
j_gene: TRBJ1-2
d_gene: .
CDR3nt: TGTGCCAGCAGAGGACTCAACAGACGACACCCCGCCTATGGCTACACCTTC
CDR3aa: CASRGLNRRHPAYGYTF

v_gene: TRBV27
abundance: .
j_gene: TRBJ2-1
d_gene: TRBD2
CDR3nt: TGTGCCAGCAGCCCATCTGTCGGGGGGTCAGAGCAGTTCTTC
CDR3aa: CASSPSVGGSEQFF

v_gene: TRBV6-5
abundance: .
j_gene: TRBJ2-1
d_gene: TRBD2
CDR3nt: TGTGCCAGCAGGGCTAGCGGGGGCCCATTCAATGAGCAGTTCTTC
CDR3aa: CASRASGGPFNEQFF

v_gene: TRBV18
abundance: .
j_gene: TRBJ1-3
d_gene: .
CDR3nt: TGTGCCAGCTCAGCTGAGCCTGGAAACACCATATATTTT
CDR3aa: CASSAEPGNTIYF

v_gene: TRBV5-1
abundance: few
j_gene: TRBJ1-5
d_gene: .
CDR3nt: TGCGCCAGCAGCGTTGGGTCTCAGGGAACCAATCAGCCCCAGCATTTT
CDR3aa: CASSVGSQGTNQPQHF

v_gene: TRBV6-1
abundance: .
j_gene: TRBJ1-4
d_gene: .
CDR3nt: TGTGCCAGCAGTGACCACTGGAATGAAAAACTGTTTTTT
CDR3aa: CASSDHWNEKLFF

v_gene: TRBV11-2
abundance: .
j_gene: TRBJ2-7
d_gene: TRBD2
CDR3nt: TGTGCCAGCCCCCGGAGGGTGGAGCGGGGCGCTTACGAGCAGTACTTC
CDR3aa: CASPRRVERGAYEQYF

v_gene: TRBV29-1
abundance: few
j_gene: TRBJ1-1
d_gene: .
CDR3nt: TGCAGCGTTGTGGCCGGGAGCACTGAAGCTTTCTTT
CDR3aa: CSVVAGSTEAFF

v_gene: TRBV7-9
abundance: .
j_gene: TRBJ2-5
d_gene: .
CDR3nt: TGTGCCAGCAGCCTAACTGACGGGAAAGAGACCCAGTACTTC
CDR3aa: CASSLTDGKETQYF

v_gene: TRBV6-5
abundance: .
j_gene: TRBJ2-2
d_gene: TRBD1
CDR3nt: TGTGCCAGCAGTTATGAGAAGACAGGGACCACCGGGGAGCTGTTTTTT
CDR3aa: CASSYEKTGTTGELFF

v_gene: TRBV9
abundance: .
j_gene: TRBJ1-1
d_gene: .
CDR3nt: TGTGCCAGCGATGAAGTCGAGGGCTCTACTGAAGCTTTCTTT
CDR3aa: CASDEVEGSTEAFF

v_gene: TRBV28
abundance: few
j_gene: TRBJ2-7
d_gene: TRBD2
CDR3nt: TGTGCCAGCAGTTCGCCTAGCGGGAGTATCCACGAGCAGTACTTC
CDR3aa: CASSSPSGSIHEQYF

v_gene: TRBV5-1
abundance: .
j_gene: TRBJ2-7
d_gene: .
CDR3nt: TGCGCCAGCAGCTTGGGCTATCCCACCTACGAGCAGTACTTC
CDR3aa: CASSLGYPTYEQYF

v_gene: TRBV12-5
abundance: few
j_gene: TRBJ2-7
d_gene: TRBD2
CDR3nt: TGTGCTAGCCTTTCCGGGAGGTCCTACGAGCAGTACTTC
CDR3aa: CASLSGRSYEQYF